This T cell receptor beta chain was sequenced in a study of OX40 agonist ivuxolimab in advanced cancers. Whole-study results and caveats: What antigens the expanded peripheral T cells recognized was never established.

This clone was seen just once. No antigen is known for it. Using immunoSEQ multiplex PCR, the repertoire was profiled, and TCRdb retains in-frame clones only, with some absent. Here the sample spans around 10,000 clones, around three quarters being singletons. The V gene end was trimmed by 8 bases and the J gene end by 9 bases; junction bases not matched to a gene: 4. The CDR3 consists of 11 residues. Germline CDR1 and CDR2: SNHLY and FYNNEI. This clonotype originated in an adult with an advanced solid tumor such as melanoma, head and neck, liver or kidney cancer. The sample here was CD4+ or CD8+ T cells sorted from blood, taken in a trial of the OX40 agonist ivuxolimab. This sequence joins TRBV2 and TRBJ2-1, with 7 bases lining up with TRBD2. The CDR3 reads CASWGGTEQFF. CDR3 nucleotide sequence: TGTGCCAGCTGGGGGGGGACTGAGCAGTTCTTC.